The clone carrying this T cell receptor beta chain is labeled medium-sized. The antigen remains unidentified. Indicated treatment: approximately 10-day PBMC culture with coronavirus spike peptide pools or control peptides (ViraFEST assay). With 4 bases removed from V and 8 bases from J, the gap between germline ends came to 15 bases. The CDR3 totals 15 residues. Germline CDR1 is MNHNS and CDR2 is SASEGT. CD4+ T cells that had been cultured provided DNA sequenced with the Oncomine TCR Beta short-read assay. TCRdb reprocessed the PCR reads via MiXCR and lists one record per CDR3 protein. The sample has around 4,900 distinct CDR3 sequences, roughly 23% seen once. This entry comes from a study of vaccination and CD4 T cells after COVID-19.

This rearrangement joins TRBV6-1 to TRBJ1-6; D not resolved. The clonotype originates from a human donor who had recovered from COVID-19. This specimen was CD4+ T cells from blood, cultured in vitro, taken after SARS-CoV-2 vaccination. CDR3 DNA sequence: TGTGCCAGCAGTGGAGGTCAAGGTACATATTCACCCCTCCACTTT. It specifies CASSGGQGTYSPLHF.